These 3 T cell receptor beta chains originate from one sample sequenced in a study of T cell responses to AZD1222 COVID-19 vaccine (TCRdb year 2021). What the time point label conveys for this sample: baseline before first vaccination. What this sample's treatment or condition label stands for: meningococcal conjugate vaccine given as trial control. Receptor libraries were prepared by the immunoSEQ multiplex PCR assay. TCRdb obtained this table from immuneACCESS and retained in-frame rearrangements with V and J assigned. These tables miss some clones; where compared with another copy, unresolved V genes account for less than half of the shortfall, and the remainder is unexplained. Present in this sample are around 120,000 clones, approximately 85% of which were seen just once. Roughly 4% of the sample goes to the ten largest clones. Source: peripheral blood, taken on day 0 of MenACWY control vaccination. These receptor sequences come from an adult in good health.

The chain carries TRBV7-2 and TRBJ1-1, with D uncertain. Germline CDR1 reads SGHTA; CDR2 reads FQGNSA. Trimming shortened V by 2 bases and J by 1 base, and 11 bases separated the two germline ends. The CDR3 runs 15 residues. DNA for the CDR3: TGTGCCAGCAGCTTATACGATCCGGGGAACACTGAAGCTTTCTTT. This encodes CASSLYDPGNTEAFF.

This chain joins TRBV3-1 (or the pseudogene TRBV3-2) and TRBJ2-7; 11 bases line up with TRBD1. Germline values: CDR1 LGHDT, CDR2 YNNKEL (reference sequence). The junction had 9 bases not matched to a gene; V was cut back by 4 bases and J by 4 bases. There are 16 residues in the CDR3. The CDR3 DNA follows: TGTGCCAGCAGCCCCCTGAGGACAGGGGGCCGGTACGAGCAGTACTTC. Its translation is CASSPLRTGGRYEQYF.

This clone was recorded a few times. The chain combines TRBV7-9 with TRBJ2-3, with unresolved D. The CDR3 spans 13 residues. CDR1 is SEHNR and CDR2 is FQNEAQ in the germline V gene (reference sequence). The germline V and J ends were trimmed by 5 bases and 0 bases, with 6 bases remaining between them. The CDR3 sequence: CASSETSTDTQYF. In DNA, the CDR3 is TGTGCCAGCAGCGAGACTAGCACAGATACGCAGTATTTT. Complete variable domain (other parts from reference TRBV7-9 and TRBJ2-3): DTGVSQNPRHKITKRGQNVTFRCDPISEHNRLYWYRQTLGQGPEFLTYFQNEAQLEKSRLLSDRFSAERPKGSFSTLEIQRTEQGDSAMYLCASSETSTDTQYFGPGTRLTVL.